These 19 T cell receptor beta chains were all obtained from the same sample, sequenced in a study of neurological immune-mediated disorders. MiXCR, run by TCRdb on the 5' RACE reads, gives a single entry per CDR3 protein. This repertoire shows 90,000 to 150,000 distinct CDR3 sequences, more than 2.5% found once; its top ten account for over 1%. Specimen: PBMCs. These receptors came from a woman in her twenties or thirties with multiple sclerosis.

There are many counts of this clonotype. This rearrangement joins TRBV2 to TRBJ2-7, with D tentatively TRBD1 (5 bases). V was pared by 10 bases and J by 4 bases, with 14 bases between. The CDR3 runs to 12 residues. CDR1 and CDR2 from the germline V gene are SNHLY and FYNNEI. The CDR3 bases are TGTGCCACCGGAACCCAGGGTTACGAGCAGTACTTC. Amino acids: CATGTQGYEQYF.

With regard to this clonotype: Mismatch with germline at one junction end may stem from a read error. This chain uses TRBV6-5 with TRBJ1-3, with unresolved D. Germline V gene lookup returns CDR1 MNHEY and CDR2 SVGAGI. The CDR3 length is 15 residues. CDR3 DNA sequence: TGTGCCAGCAGTTACGGCCGGGAAACTGGAAAAACCATATATTTT. Translated, it gives CASSYGRETGKTIYF.

Many counts were recorded for this clonotype. The rearrangement uses TRBV20-1 and TRBJ2-2, with TRBD1 matching 8 bases. Germline values: CDR1 DFQATT, CDR2 SNEGSKA (reference sequence). The CDR3 loop spans 15 amino acids. Trimming took 0 bases from V and 4 from J; bases not matched to a gene: 4. This CDR3 reads CSARELGTGTGELFF. For the CDR3, the DNA is TGCAGTGCTAGAGAATTAGGGACAGGCACCGGGGAGCTGTTTTTT.

In this sample, this clonotype turned up many times. The V call is TRBV6-5, the J call TRBJ1-2; TRBD1 is a possible D gene (6 bases). V was pared by 0 bases and J by 2 bases, with 10 bases between. The germline CDR1 and CDR2 sequences are MNHEY and SVGAGI. The CDR3 runs to 15 residues. The CDR3 nucleotides read TGTGCCAGCAGTTACTCGAGAGGACAGAACTATGGCTACACCTTC. This encodes CASSYSRGQNYGYTF.

This clonotype was counted only a few times. V and J are TRBV5-6 and TRBJ1-1; D is unresolved. Germline CDR1 is SGHDT and CDR2 is YYEEEE. With 2 bases removed from V and 0 bases from J, the gap between germline ends came to 8 bases. The CDR3 is 14 amino acids. CDR3 amino acids: CASSFGIMNTEAFF. Here the CDR3 DNA reads TGTGCCAGCAGCTTCGGGATCATGAACACTGAAGCTTTCTTT.

The table lists this clonotype with a few counts. A much bigger clone sits one base away, suggesting this may be a read error. The J gene is TRBJ2-5, the V gene TRBV28; no firm D call. The germline V gene encodes CDR1 MDHEN and CDR2 SYDVKM. The V end was cut by 2 bases, the J end by 5 bases, with 12 bases between. This CDR3 region has 14 residues. Here the CDR3 DNA reads TGTGCCAGCAGTTTACGAAAGCTGGGCGAGACCCAGTACTTC. Encoded protein: CASSLRKLGETQYF.

At least ten counts were recorded for this clonotype. The V gene is TRBV5-6, the J gene TRBJ2-6; 8 nucleotides line up with TRBD1. V was pared by 3 bases and J by 4 bases, with 12 bases of the junction left unmatched. Germline V gene sequence: CDR1 SGHDT, CDR2 YYEEEE. The CDR3 has 18 residues. The CDR3 sequence: CASSSGTGFLWGANVLTF. In DNA form, the CDR3 reads TGTGCCAGCAGCTCCGGGACAGGTTTCTTGTGGGGGGCCAACGTCCTGACTTTC.

As to this clonotype: A much larger clone differs from this one at a single base, so this may be a read error. The rearrangement links TRBV20-1 to TRBJ2-5; D gene unclear. This CDR3 is built from 12 residues. V lost 7 bases and J lost 4, with 13 bases in between. The germline CDR1 and CDR2 sequences are DFQATT and SNEGSKA (reference sequence). The DNA of the CDR3 is TGCAGTGACTATCCACCCCTAGAGACCCAGTACTTC. Its translation: CSDYPPLETQYF.

This clonotype occurred many times. This sequence joins TRBV3-1 and TRBJ2-5, with a tentative D call TRBD1 (6 bases). Trimming took 1 base from V and 5 from J, leaving 8 bases between them. CDR1 and CDR2 from the germline V gene are LGHDT and YNNKEL (reference sequence). This CDR3 region has 13 residues. The CDR3 region is CASSQGRGETQYF. The CDR3 DNA reads TGTGCCAGCAGCCAAGGCAGGGGCGAGACCCAGTACTTC.

In this sample, this clonotype turned up many times. The gene calls are TRBV10-2 and TRBJ1-5, with TRBD1 matching 11 bases. The CDR3 extends over 15 amino acids. V lost 4 bases, J lost 2 bases, and 1 base stayed unmatched. Germline CDR1 is WSHSY and CDR2 is SAAADI. This CDR3 reads CASSGTGGGNQPQHF. CDR3 in DNA: TGCGCCAGCAGTGGGACAGGGGGCGGCAATCAGCCCCAGCATTTT.

This clonotype was detected many times. Written as DNA, the CDR3 is TGCAGTGCTCCCTCGAGCGGGATGGCGAACATTCAGTACTTC. Residues: CSAPSSGMANIQYF. The rearrangement uses TRBV20-1 and TRBJ2-4; 7 bases agree with TRBD2. In germline, CDR1 is DFQATT, CDR2 SNEGSKA (reference sequence). J gave up 7 bases and V 5 bases, and 11 bases lay outside the gene matches. This CDR3 has 14 residues.

This clonotype was seen a handful of times. The rearrangement joins TRBV5-1 to TRBJ2-1; 14 nucleotides agree with TRBD2. The CDR3 is made up of 14 amino acids. Germline V gives CDR1 SGHRS, CDR2 YFSETQ. The V and J ends lost 3 bases and 7 bases, in that order; junction bases with no gene match: 0. CDR3 sequence: CASSWTSGGNEQFF. CDR3 DNA sequence: TGCGCCAGCAGCTGGACTAGCGGGGGGAATGAGCAGTTCTTC.

This clonotype has at least ten counts. Here the CDR3 reads CSARSGGKGTQYF. CDR3 sequence (DNA): TGCAGTGCTAGGAGCGGGGGGAAGGGGACCCAGTACTTC. The rearrangement uses TRBV20-1 and TRBJ2-5; 9 bases map to TRBD2. With 3 bases clipped from V and 7 bases from J, the junction kept 6 bases outside the gene matches. Germline values: CDR1 DFQATT, CDR2 SNEGSKA (reference sequence). This CDR3 contains 13 residues.

Ten or more counts support this clonotype. DNA for the CDR3: TGCGCCAGCAGCTTGGGGGCTAGCGGAACCTACGAGCAGTACTTC. The encoded protein is CASSLGASGTYEQYF. J is TRBJ2-7 and V is TRBV5-1, with 7 bases aligning to TRBD2. Germline V lookup: CDR1 SGHRS, CDR2 YFSETQ. V was pared by 0 bases and J by 2 bases, with 5 bases of the junction left unmatched. The CDR3 is 15 amino acids.

This clonotype was seen a single time. A much larger clone is a single base away; this may be a read error. The rearrangement uses TRBV18 and TRBJ2-2; TRBD2 is a possible D gene (5 bases). The V gene's germline CDR1 is KGHSH and CDR2 LQKENI. The CDR3 consists of 14 residues. CDR3 sequence reads: CASSDTVNTGEQFF. Here the CDR3 DNA reads TGTGCCAGCTCAGATACGGTGAACACCGGGGAGCAGTTTTTT.

This clonotype has a count of ten or more. The CDR3 coding sequence is TGTGCCACCAGCCCGGACACCCTTAACTATGGCTACACCTTC. Its protein product is CATSPDTLNYGYTF. This sequence joins TRBV24-1 and TRBJ1-2, with TRBD1 as a possible D gene (5 bases). There are 14 residues in the CDR3. The germline CDR1 and CDR2 sequences are KGHDR and SFDVKD. Trimming stripped 7 bases from V and 1 base from J, with 12 bases between.

This clonotype has at least ten counts. This sequence joins TRBV6-5 and TRBJ1-4, with 9 bases that match TRBD1. CDR1 and CDR2 (germline): MNHEY, SVGAGI. The V gene end was trimmed by 8 bases and the J gene end by 7 bases; junction bases not matched to a gene: 5. The CDR3 runs to 13 residues. The CDR3, as DNA: TGTGCCAGCGCTCGGGACAGGGCTGAAAAACTGTTTTTT. Residues: CASARDRAEKLFF.

This clonotype was found many times. The chain couples TRBV7-9 to TRBJ2-4; D might be TRBD1 or TRBD2, each matching 5 bases. The CDR3 sequence is 17 residues long. V was trimmed by 3 bases and J by 1 base, leaving 16 bases between them. Germline V gene sequence: CDR1 SEHNR, CDR2 FQNEAQ (reference sequence). CDR3 nucleotides: TGTGCCAGCAGCTTGCCCGGGGCTTTGGAGGCCAAAAACATTCAGTACTTC. Protein sequence: CASSLPGALEAKNIQYF. Full variable domain (rest looked up from reference TRBV7-9 and TRBJ2-4): DTGVSQNPRHKITKRGQNVTFRCDPISEHNRLYWYRQTLGQGPEFLTYFQNEAQLEKSRLLSDRFSAERPKGSFSTLEIQRTEQGDSAMYLCASSLPGALEAKNIQYFGAGTRLSVL.

The chain employs TRBV6-5 and TRBJ1-1; D is uncertain. Germline V CDR1 and CDR2: MNHEY, SVGAGI. V was pared by 5 bases and J by 1 base, with 14 bases between. CDR3 size: 15 residues. CDR3 region: CASSRLAGANTEAFF. The DNA for the CDR3 is TGTGCCAGCAGTAGGTTAGCAGGAGCGAACACTGAAGCTTTCTTT.